This T cell receptor (beta chain) was identified during a study of blood T cell repertoires in COVID-19. Background on the study: Donors in the United States, Italy and Spain gave samples during acute or convalescent COVID-19. Sources were T cells, B-cell-depleted T cells, or PBMCs; the material itself was cDNA or gDNA.

Sequencing used immunoSEQ multiplex PCR; TCRdb keeps in-frame clones, though not all of them. Among about 170,000 clones, 70% to 85% were seen once, and the ten largest hold approximately 21%. This CDR3 has 13 amino acids. The germline CDR1 and CDR2 sequences are WSHSY and SAAADI. The ends were cut back, 4 bases at V and 7 bases at J, with 11 bases in the middle. The chain links TRBV10-2 to TRBJ1-5, with D unclear. The sequence came from a woman over 75 with acute or convalescent COVID-19. Sequencing was performed on peripheral blood. CDR3 nucleotides: TGCGCCAGCAGTGCAAGCCTCGTACAGCCCCAGCATTTT. Encoded protein: CASSASLVQPQHF.